This TCR beta chain originates from a study of human T cells and chemical hapten exposure (dated by TCRdb to the early 2020s). Regarding the complete study: For sensitization, 2% DPC in acetone was applied to a roughly 2 cm by roughly 2 cm area of upper inner arm skin. Throughout the roughly 23-week study period, patients were also given weekly therapeutic DPC doses on the scalp. Patch testing on the upper back used Finn chambers containing 0.01% DPC, with scoring done after 6 days according to International Contact Dermatitis Research Group standards. The patient cohort, mostly female, included alopecia areata with under or over 50% scalp involvement, alopecia totalis and alopecia universalis. Libraries were pooled for sequencing, and variation in per-sample TCR yields was attributed mainly to small differences in library volumes within the pool. In alopecia patients, the study followed how the peripheral blood TCR repertoire changed in vivo over primary and secondary sensitization to diphenylcyclopropenone (DPC), a hapten. Blood was sampled from patients pre-sensitization (week 0) and at 2, 6 and about 24 weeks after DPC sensitization. For TCR sequencing, blood came from twenty-nine alopecia patients at anywhere from one to four time points (pre-sensitization, 2, 6 and 24 weeks).

General conclusions and limits of the study: Alopecia, a presumed autoimmune disease, was present in all patients, so the immune response of the patients might differ from that of healthy individuals. After repeated subsampling, the strength of the expansion versus patch-test correlation and the threshold at which it became significant changed. The number of TCRs above 1 in 1000 frequency did not change with DPC sensitization; there was no evidence of global repertoire structure alterations. Expanded TCRs formed significantly more large CDR3 similarity clusters than pre-sensitization or healthy control sets, consistent with antigen-driven responses. Patch test score correlated positively with the number of PT1 expanded TCRs, reaching significance at thresholds 8, 16 and 32 but not at 4.

During library preparation, unique molecular identifiers were attached to individual cDNA molecules so that TCRs could be counted in a quantitative, reproducible way. From each blood RNA sample, both TCR alpha and TCR beta chains were sequenced. In the authors' own workflow: The median number of TCRs per sample was around 100,000, ranging from about 23,224 to 690,600. The Decombinator software suite was used to annotate the V, J and CDR3 of the TCR reads. Every sample was subsampled to the same number of TCRs (28,000) for the PS versus PT1 abundance plots. Expanded TCRs were defined as absent before sensitization and observed at least eight times at the 2-week time point. The raw public reads went through TCRdb reprocessing: fastp at Q25, MiXCR clone calling, in-frame beta chains kept. Rows with a matching CDR3 protein are joined into one entry that keeps the most common DNA and genes. For this entry, the V and J calls and clone size follow TCRdb and not the study's own pipeline. The sample data list about 3,500 distinct CDR3 sequences, and 45% to 55% of these were observed just once. In total, the top ten clones hold 5.8% of the sample.

Interpreted using the paper, the treatment or condition label stands for: therapeutic diphenylcyclopropenone sensitization with weekly scalp DPC. Blood at each patch-test visit was drawn before the patch test was applied. Eligible patients were aged 18 to 70, diagnosed with alopecia, deemed suitable for DPC therapy, and excluded if pregnant. Total RNA was extracted from unfractionated whole blood collected in Tempus Blood RNA tubes. Concerning this clonotype: Its antigen is unknown. Base qualities were left out, and no much larger clone turns up one base away.

V gives up 5 bases and J gives up 3 bases, and the segment between their germline ends measures 24 bases. CDR1 is given as DFQATT and CDR2 as SNEGSKA, both from the germline V gene (reference sequence). The CDR3 has 17 amino acids, counting the end cysteine and phenylalanine. Only the CDR3 region is kept as DNA, spanning 51 bases read in frame from base 1. This sample comprised whole blood, obtained before DPC sensitization or 2, 6, or about 24 weeks after (not recorded which). Recombination linked TRBV20-1 to TRBJ2-3; TRBD2 is perhaps the D gene, given 6 matching bases. This TCR derives from an adult with alopecia areata. Some clones in this sample may be carry-over from other donors' samples. This table probably holds off-target reads from a library built for another chain. For the CDR3, the sequence is CSAASAEGAMGTDTQYF. The bases read TGCAGTGCTGCATCGGCGGAGGGCGCGATGGGAACAGATACGCAGTATTTT.